The rows below give T cell receptor beta chains drawn from one sample of a study of vaccination effects on CD4 cells after COVID-19. Their antigens are not known. Sequencing used immunoSEQ multiplex PCR; TCRdb keeps in-frame clones, though not all of them. The data contain tens of thousands of clones, roughly three quarters of them singletons. Material: CD4+ T cells from PBMCs cultured with HCoV-NL63 spike peptides, obtained before COVID-19 vaccination. Source of these receptors: a human donor who received a COVID-19 vaccine. The CDR3 runs from the conserved cysteine through the conserved F or W. The D gene is left open where the match is weak. Clone size is not always given. Where it is, it says once, few, many or a class for expanded clones.

abundance: once; v_gene: TRBV24-1; j_gene: TRBJ2-3; d_gene: .; CDR3aa: CATSDSRGADTQYF; CDR3nt: TGTGCCACCAGTGATTCTCGAGGGGCAGATACGCAGTATTTT
abundance: .; v_gene: TRBV23-1; j_gene: TRBJ2-3; d_gene: .; CDR3aa: CASSQSQTAWVTDTQYF; CDR3nt: TGCGCCAGCAGTCAATCGCAAACCGCTTGGGTCACAGATACGCAGTATTTT
abundance: few; v_gene: TRBV6-5; j_gene: TRBJ1-2; d_gene: .; CDR3aa: CASSYRGGDYGYTF; CDR3nt: TGTGCCAGCAGTTATCGGGGGGGTGACTATGGCTACACCTTC
abundance: .; v_gene: TRBV19; j_gene: TRBJ1-5; d_gene: .; CDR3aa: CASSMWQGENQPQHF; CDR3nt: TGTGCCAGTAGTATGTGGCAGGGTGAAAATCAGCCCCAGCATTTT
abundance: .; v_gene: TRBV19; j_gene: TRBJ1-3; d_gene: TRBD1; CDR3aa: CASSPRQGIDTIYF; CDR3nt: TGTGCCAGTAGTCCAAGACAGGGGATTGACACCATATATTTT
abundance: few; v_gene: TRBV3-1/TRBV3-2; j_gene: TRBJ1-2; d_gene: .; CDR3aa: CASSLLQNYGYTF; CDR3nt: TGTGCCAGCAGCCTTCTACAGAACTATGGCTACACCTTC
abundance: .; v_gene: TRBV5-1; j_gene: TRBJ2-1; d_gene: TRBD2; CDR3aa: CASSLLLAGEVFF; CDR3nt: TGCGCCAGCAGCTTGCTTTTAGCGGGGGAGGTGTTCTTC
abundance: .; v_gene: TRBV12-3/TRBV12-4; j_gene: TRBJ2-3; d_gene: .; CDR3aa: CASKRTQDTQYF; CDR3nt: TGTGCCAGCAAGAGGACTCAAGATACGCAGTATTTT
abundance: .; v_gene: TRBV7-2; j_gene: TRBJ2-2; d_gene: .; CDR3aa: CASSQWTANTGELFF; CDR3nt: TGTGCCAGCAGCCAATGGACAGCAAACACCGGGGAGCTGTTTTTT
abundance: few; v_gene: TRBV6-6; j_gene: TRBJ1-6; d_gene: TRBD1; CDR3aa: CASSQLRGQTPLHF; CDR3nt: TGTGCCAGCAGTCAACTTCGGGGACAGACACCCCTCCACTTT
abundance: .; v_gene: TRBV6-2/TRBV6-3; j_gene: TRBJ2-3; d_gene: .; CDR3aa: CASSFGKGPDTQYF; CDR3nt: TGTGCCAGCAGCTTCGGGAAGGGGCCAGATACGCAGTATTTT
abundance: .; v_gene: TRBV6-6; j_gene: TRBJ2-3; d_gene: .; CDR3aa: CASGVTDTQYF; CDR3nt: TGTGCCAGCGGGGTCACAGATACGCAGTATTTT
abundance: .; v_gene: TRBV10-1; j_gene: TRBJ2-1; d_gene: .; CDR3aa: CASSESRTPLYNEQFF; CDR3nt: TGCGCCAGCAGTGAGTCGCGAACACCCCTCTACAATGAGCAGTTCTTC
abundance: .; v_gene: TRBV24-1; j_gene: TRBJ2-3; d_gene: TRBD2; CDR3aa: CATSTGGSTDTQYF; CDR3nt: TGTGCCACCAGTACGGGGGGGAGCACAGATACGCAGTATTTT
abundance: .; v_gene: TRBV5-1; j_gene: TRBJ2-5; d_gene: .; CDR3aa: CASSLGPQETQYF; CDR3nt: TGCGCCAGCAGCTTGGGCCCGCAAGAGACCCAGTACTTC
abundance: .; v_gene: TRBV5-5; j_gene: TRBJ1-6; d_gene: .; CDR3aa: CASSLVGTSPLHF; CDR3nt: TGTGCCAGCAGCTTGGTGGGGACTTCACCCCTCCACTTT
abundance: .; v_gene: TRBV28; j_gene: TRBJ1-1; d_gene: .; CDR3aa: CASSLRRENTEAFF; CDR3nt: TGTGCCAGCAGTTTAAGACGGGAGAACACTGAAGCTTTCTTT
abundance: few; v_gene: TRBV2; j_gene: TRBJ1-1; d_gene: TRBD1; CDR3aa: CASGRGQGDTEAFF; CDR3nt: TGTGCCAGCGGGAGGGGGCAGGGGGATACTGAAGCTTTCTTT
abundance: once; v_gene: TRBV2; j_gene: TRBJ1-4; d_gene: .; CDR3aa: CASSQGWSNEKLFF; CDR3nt: TGTGCCAGCAGCCAGGGGTGGTCTAATGAAAAACTGTTTTTT
abundance: .; v_gene: TRBV24-1; j_gene: TRBJ2-2; d_gene: TRBD1; CDR3aa: CATSDPGTGGQELFF; CDR3nt: TGTGCCACCAGTGACCCCGGGACAGGGGGCCAGGAGCTGTTTTTT
abundance: .; v_gene: TRBV5-1; j_gene: TRBJ1-2; d_gene: TRBD1; CDR3aa: CASSTQGEGLNGYTF; CDR3nt: TGCGCCAGCAGCACACAGGGGGAAGGTTTGAATGGCTACACCTTC
abundance: few; v_gene: TRBV2; j_gene: TRBJ1-2; d_gene: .; CDR3aa: CASTTGTDYGYTF; CDR3nt: TGTGCCAGCACTACCGGGACGGACTATGGCTACACCTTC
abundance: .; v_gene: TRBV24-1; j_gene: TRBJ1-1; d_gene: .; CDR3aa: CATSDSGANTEAFF; CDR3nt: TGTGCCACCAGTGATTCCGGGGCGAACACTGAAGCTTTCTTT
abundance: .; v_gene: TRBV7-9; j_gene: TRBJ1-3; d_gene: .; CDR3aa: CASSLSLGKGNTIYF; CDR3nt: TGTGCCAGCAGCTTAAGTTTGGGAAAAGGAAACACCATATATTTT
abundance: .; v_gene: TRBV6-2/TRBV6-3; j_gene: TRBJ1-6; d_gene: .; CDR3aa: CASSGPRTVVEALHF; CDR3nt: TGTGCCAGCAGCGGCCCCAGGACAGTCGTGGAGGCCCTCCACTTT
abundance: .; v_gene: TRBV3-1/TRBV3-2; j_gene: TRBJ2-5; d_gene: TRBD1; CDR3aa: CASSPDRGLRETQYF; CDR3nt: TGTGCCAGCAGCCCGGACAGGGGATTGCGAGAGACCCAGTACTTC
abundance: few; v_gene: TRBV5-1; j_gene: TRBJ1-4; d_gene: .; CDR3aa: CASSLGQVGEKLFF; CDR3nt: TGCGCCAGCAGCTTGGGACAGGTGGGGGAAAAACTGTTTTTT
abundance: .; v_gene: TRBV6-2/TRBV6-3; j_gene: TRBJ1-1; d_gene: .; CDR3aa: CASSFQQGWGTEAFF; CDR3nt: TGTGCCAGCAGTTTCCAACAGGGTTGGGGGACTGAAGCTTTCTTT
abundance: .; v_gene: TRBV7-8; j_gene: TRBJ1-3; d_gene: TRBD1; CDR3aa: CASSPWGQGGNTIYF; CDR3nt: TGTGCCAGCAGCCCCTGGGGACAGGGGGGCAACACCATATATTTT
abundance: once; v_gene: TRBV5-1; j_gene: TRBJ2-3; d_gene: .; CDR3aa: CASSKNIGADTQYF; CDR3nt: TGCGCCAGCAGCAAAAATATAGGTGCAGATACGCAGTATTTT
abundance: .; v_gene: TRBV2; j_gene: TRBJ2-1; d_gene: .; CDR3aa: CASNNYRYNEQFF; CDR3nt: TGTGCCAGCAACAATTACAGGTACAATGAGCAGTTCTTC
abundance: few; v_gene: TRBV7-9; j_gene: TRBJ2-4; d_gene: .; CDR3aa: CASSPFNIQYF; CDR3nt: TGTGCCAGCAGCCCTTTTAACATTCAGTACTTC
abundance: .; v_gene: TRBV5-1; j_gene: TRBJ1-2; d_gene: TRBD1; CDR3aa: CASSFQGATYGYTF; CDR3nt: TGCGCCAGCAGCTTTCAGGGGGCGACCTATGGCTACACCTTC
abundance: few; v_gene: TRBV19; j_gene: TRBJ1-6; d_gene: .; CDR3aa: CASRNKYNSPLHF; CDR3nt: TGTGCCAGTAGGAACAAGTATAATTCACCCCTCCACTTT
abundance: .; v_gene: TRBV19; j_gene: TRBJ2-5; d_gene: .; CDR3aa: CASSISQAETQYF; CDR3nt: TGTGCCAGTAGTATATCGCAGGCAGAGACCCAGTACTTC
abundance: .; v_gene: TRBV19; j_gene: TRBJ2-5; d_gene: .; CDR3aa: CASSISKFETQYF; CDR3nt: TGTGCCAGTAGTATATCTAAGTTTGAGACCCAGTACTTC
abundance: .; v_gene: TRBV4-3; j_gene: TRBJ2-1; d_gene: TRBD1; CDR3aa: CASSHDSRDRVLNEQFF; CDR3nt: TGCGCCAGCAGCCATGACAGCCGGGACAGGGTCCTCAATGAGCAGTTCTTC
abundance: .; v_gene: TRBV18; j_gene: TRBJ2-5; d_gene: TRBD1; CDR3aa: CASSPGQPRETQYF; CDR3nt: TGTGCCAGCTCCCCGGGACAGCCTCGGGAGACCCAGTACTTC
abundance: .; v_gene: TRBV6-5; j_gene: TRBJ2-5; d_gene: .; CDR3aa: CASSYVGNTRQETQYF; CDR3nt: TGTGCCAGCAGTTACGTGGGGAACACCCGCCAAGAGACCCAGTACTTC
abundance: .; v_gene: TRBV4-2; j_gene: TRBJ1-1; d_gene: .; CDR3aa: CASSQGRAMNTEAFF; CDR3nt: TGTGCCAGCAGCCAAGGTAGGGCTATGAACACTGAAGCTTTCTTT
abundance: .; v_gene: TRBV5-1; j_gene: TRBJ2-6; d_gene: TRBD1; CDR3aa: CASSSPGQAGANVLTF; CDR3nt: TGCGCCAGCAGCTCACCGGGACAGGCTGGGGCCAACGTCCTGACTTTC
abundance: .; v_gene: TRBV10-3; j_gene: TRBJ1-5; d_gene: .; CDR3aa: CAISPSKGNQPQHF; CDR3nt: TGTGCCATCTCTCCCTCTAAGGGCAATCAGCCCCAGCATTTT
abundance: once; v_gene: TRBV6-4; j_gene: TRBJ2-5; d_gene: TRBD1; CDR3aa: CASSDRGQGLEETQYF; CDR3nt: TGTGCCAGCAGTGACAGGGGACAGGGGTTAGAGGAGACCCAGTACTTC
abundance: .; v_gene: TRBV28; j_gene: TRBJ1-2; d_gene: .; CDR3aa: CASSRDYYGYTF; CDR3nt: TGTGCCAGCAGCCGGGACTACTATGGCTACACCTTC